The source of this T cell receptor (beta chain) is a study of T cell responses to AZD1222 COVID-19 vaccine. The CDR3 length is 16 residues. V was clipped by 6 bases and J by 4 bases, with 19 bases between them. Germline V gene lookup returns CDR1 ENHRY and CDR2 SYGVKD. TCRdb keeps only in-frame clones here, not all; method: immunoSEQ multiplex PCR. The table has approximately 110,000 clones, roughly nine tenths seen once. The receptor was isolated from an adult in good health. This chain connects TRBV10-3 to TRBJ2-1; TRBD2 is a possible D gene (6 bases). This specimen consisted of peripheral blood, obtained on day 0 of AZD1222 vaccination. The CDR3 region is CAIRLGGLAQYNEQFF. CDR3 in DNA: TGTGCCATCAGATTGGGCGGGCTAGCGCAATACAATGAGCAGTTCTTC.